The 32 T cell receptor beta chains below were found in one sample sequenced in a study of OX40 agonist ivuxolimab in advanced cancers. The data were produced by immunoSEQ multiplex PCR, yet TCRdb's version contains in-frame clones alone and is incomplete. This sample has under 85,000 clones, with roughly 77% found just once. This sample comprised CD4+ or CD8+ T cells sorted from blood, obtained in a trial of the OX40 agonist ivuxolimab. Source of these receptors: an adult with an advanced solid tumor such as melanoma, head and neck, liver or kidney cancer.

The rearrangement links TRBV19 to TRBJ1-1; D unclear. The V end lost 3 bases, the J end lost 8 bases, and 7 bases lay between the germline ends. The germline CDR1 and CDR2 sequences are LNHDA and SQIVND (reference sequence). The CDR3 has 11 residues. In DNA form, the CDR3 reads TGTGCCAGTAGTATTTTTCGGGAAGCTTTCTTT. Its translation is CASSIFREAFF.

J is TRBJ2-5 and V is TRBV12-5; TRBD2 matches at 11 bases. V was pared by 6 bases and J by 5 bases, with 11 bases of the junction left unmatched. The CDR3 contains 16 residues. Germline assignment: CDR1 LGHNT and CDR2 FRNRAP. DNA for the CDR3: TGTGCTAGTGGGTCTTTTAGCGGGGGGGCCCGGGAGACCCAGTACTTC. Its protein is CASGSFSGGARETQYF.

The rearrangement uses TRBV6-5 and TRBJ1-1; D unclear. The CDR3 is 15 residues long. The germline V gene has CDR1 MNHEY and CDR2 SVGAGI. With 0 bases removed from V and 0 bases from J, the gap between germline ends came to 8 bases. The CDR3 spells CASSYSRGVNTEAFF. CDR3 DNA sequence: TGTGCCAGCAGTTACTCGCGTGGGGTGAACACTGAAGCTTTCTTT.

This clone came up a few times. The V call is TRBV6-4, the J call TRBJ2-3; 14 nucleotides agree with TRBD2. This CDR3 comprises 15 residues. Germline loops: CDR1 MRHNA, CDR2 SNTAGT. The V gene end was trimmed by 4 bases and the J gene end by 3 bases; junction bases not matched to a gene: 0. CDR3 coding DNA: TGTGCCAGCAGTGGGACTAGCGGGGGGACAGATACGCAGTATTTT. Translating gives CASSGTSGGTDTQYF.

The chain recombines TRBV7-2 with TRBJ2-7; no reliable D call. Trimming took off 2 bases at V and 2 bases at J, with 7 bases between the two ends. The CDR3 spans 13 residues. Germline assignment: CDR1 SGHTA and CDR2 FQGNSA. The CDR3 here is CASSLNQAYEQYF. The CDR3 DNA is TGTGCCAGCAGCTTAAACCAAGCCTACGAGCAGTACTTC. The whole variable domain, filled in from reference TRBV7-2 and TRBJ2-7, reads GAGVSQSPSNKVTEKGKDVELRCDPISGHTALYWYRQSLGQGLEFLIYFQGNSAPDKSGLPSDRFSAERTGGSVSTLTIQRTQQEDSAVYLCASSLNQAYEQYFGPGTRLTVT.

As DNA, the CDR3 is TGTGCCAGCAGGCCTTCCTGGAACACTGAAGCTTTCTTT. Its protein is CASRPSWNTEAFF. This chain links TRBV6-1 with TRBJ1-1; unclear D gene. V lost 6 bases to trimming and J lost 1 base, with 9 bases between them. The CDR3 loop spans 13 amino acids. CDR1 is MNHNS and CDR2 is SASEGT in the germline V gene.

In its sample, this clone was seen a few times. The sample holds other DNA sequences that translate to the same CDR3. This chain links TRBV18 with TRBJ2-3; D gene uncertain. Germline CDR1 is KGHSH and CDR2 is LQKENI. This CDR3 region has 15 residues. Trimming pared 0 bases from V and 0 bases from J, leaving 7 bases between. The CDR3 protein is CASSPPGRSTDTQYF. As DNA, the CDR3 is TGTGCCAGCTCACCACCGGGCAGGAGCACAGATACGCAGTATTTT.

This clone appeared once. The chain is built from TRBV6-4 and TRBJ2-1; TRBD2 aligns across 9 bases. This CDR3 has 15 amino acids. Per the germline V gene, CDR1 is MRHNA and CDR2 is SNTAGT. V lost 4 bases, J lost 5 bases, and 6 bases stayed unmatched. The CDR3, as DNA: TGTGCCAGCAGTGTTACAGCGGGAGGCCACAATGAGCAGTTCTTC. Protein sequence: CASSVTAGGHNEQFF.

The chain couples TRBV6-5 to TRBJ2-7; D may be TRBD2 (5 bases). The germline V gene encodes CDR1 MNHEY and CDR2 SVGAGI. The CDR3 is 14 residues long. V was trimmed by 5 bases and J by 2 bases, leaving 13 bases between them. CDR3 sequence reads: CASSPSGKAYEQYF. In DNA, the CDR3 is TGTGCCAGCAGTCCCTCCGGGAAAGCCTACGAGCAGTACTTC.

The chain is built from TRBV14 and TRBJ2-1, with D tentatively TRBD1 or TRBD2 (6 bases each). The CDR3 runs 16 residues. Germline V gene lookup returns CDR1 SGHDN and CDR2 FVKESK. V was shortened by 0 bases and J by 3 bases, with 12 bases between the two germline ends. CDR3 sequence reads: CASSQENGGYYNEQFF. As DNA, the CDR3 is TGTGCCAGCAGCCAAGAAAACGGGGGCTACTACAATGAGCAGTTCTTC.

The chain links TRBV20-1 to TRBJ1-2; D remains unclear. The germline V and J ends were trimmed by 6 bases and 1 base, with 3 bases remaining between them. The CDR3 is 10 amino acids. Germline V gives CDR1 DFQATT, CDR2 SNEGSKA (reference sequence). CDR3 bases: TGCAGTGCATTTAACTATGGCTACACCTTC. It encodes CSAFNYGYTF.

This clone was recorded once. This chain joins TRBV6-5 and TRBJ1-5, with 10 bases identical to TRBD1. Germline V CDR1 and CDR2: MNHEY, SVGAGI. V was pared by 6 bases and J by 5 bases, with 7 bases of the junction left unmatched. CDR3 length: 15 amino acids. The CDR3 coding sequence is TGTGCCAGCAGCCCCCGGGACAGGGGTTATCAGCCCCAGCATTTT. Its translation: CASSPRDRGYQPQHF.

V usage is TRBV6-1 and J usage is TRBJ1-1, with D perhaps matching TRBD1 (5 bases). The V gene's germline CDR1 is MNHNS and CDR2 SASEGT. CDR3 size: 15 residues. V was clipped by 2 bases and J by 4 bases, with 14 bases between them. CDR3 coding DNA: TGTGCCAGCAGTGAAAGGACAAGGAGGGCCACTGAAGCTTTCTTT. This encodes CASSERTRRATEAFF.

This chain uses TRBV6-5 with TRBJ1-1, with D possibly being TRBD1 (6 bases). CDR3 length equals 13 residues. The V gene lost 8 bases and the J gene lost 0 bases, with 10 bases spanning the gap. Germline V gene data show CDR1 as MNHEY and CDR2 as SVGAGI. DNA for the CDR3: TGTGCCAGCGAGGGACACTTGAACACTGAAGCTTTCTTT. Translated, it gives CASEGHLNTEAFF.

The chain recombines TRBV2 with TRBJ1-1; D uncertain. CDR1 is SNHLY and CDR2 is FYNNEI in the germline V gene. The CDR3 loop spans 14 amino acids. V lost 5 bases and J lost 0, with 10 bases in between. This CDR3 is CASSKNRLNTEAFF. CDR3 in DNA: TGTGCCAGCAGTAAAAATCGTCTGAACACTGAAGCTTTCTTT.

The DNA for the CDR3 is TGCAGCGTTGTCCTCCTAGCCGGGAGATCCTACAATGAGCAGTTCTTC. Protein product: CSVVLLAGRSYNEQFF. The genes are TRBV29-1 and TRBJ2-1; D perhaps matches TRBD2 (6 bases). Germline V lookup: CDR1 SQVTM, CDR2 ANQGSEA. The V end lost 4 bases, the J end lost 1 base, and 17 bases lay between the germline ends. The CDR3 has 16 amino acids.

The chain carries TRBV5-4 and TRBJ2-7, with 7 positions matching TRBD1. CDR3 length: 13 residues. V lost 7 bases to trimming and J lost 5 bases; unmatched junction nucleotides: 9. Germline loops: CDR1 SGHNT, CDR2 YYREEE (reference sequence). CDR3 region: CASGRQGSDEQYF. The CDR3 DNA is TGTGCCAGCGGAAGACAGGGTAGCGACGAGCAGTACTTC.

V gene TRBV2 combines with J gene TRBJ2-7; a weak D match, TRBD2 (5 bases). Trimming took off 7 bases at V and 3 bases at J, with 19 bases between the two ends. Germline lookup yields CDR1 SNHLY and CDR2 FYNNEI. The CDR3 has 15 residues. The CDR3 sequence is CASTKGNGIHYEQYF. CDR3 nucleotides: TGTGCCAGCACCAAAGGAAACGGGATACACTACGAGCAGTACTTC.

The CDR3 sequence: CASSLAAYYEQYF. DNA for the CDR3: TGTGCCAGCTCCCTAGCGGCTTACTACGAGCAGTACTTC. The chain joins TRBV27 to TRBJ2-5; 7 nucleotides line up with TRBD2. The DNA end lines up better with TRBJ2-7; the J call may be wrong. Germline V gene lookup returns CDR1 MNHEY and CDR2 SMNVEV (reference sequence). The CDR3 covers 13 residues.

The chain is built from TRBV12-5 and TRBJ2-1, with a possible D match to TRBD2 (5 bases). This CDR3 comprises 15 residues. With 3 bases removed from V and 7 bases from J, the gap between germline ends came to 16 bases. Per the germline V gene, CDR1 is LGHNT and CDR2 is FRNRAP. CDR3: CASGFEDFGVNEQFF. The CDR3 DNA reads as TGTGCTAGTGGTTTTGAGGACTTTGGAGTGAATGAGCAGTTCTTC.

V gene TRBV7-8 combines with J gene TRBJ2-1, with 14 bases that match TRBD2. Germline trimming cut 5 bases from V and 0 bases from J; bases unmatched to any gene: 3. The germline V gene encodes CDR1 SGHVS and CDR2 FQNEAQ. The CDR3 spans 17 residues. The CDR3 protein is CASSPGLAGASYNEQFF. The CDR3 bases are TGTGCCAGCAGCCCGGGACTAGCGGGGGCCTCCTACAATGAGCAGTTCTTC.

The CDR3 coding sequence is TGTGCCACCAGCCCTACAGGACAAGAGACCCAGTACTTC. Translation: CATSPTGQETQYF. This chain joins TRBV15 and TRBJ2-5; a weak D match, TRBD1 (5 bases). This CDR3 has 13 amino acids. The V gene's germline CDR1 is LNHNV and CDR2 YYDKDF (reference sequence). The ends were cut back, 5 bases at V and 2 bases at J, with 9 bases in the middle.

CDR3 sequence (DNA): TGTGCCTGGTCCACAGGGGAGAATTCACCCCTCCACTTT. This translates into CAWSTGENSPLHF. The genes are TRBV30 and TRBJ1-6, with 7 bases aligning to TRBD1. CDR3 size: 13 residues. Germline CDR1 reads GTSNPN; CDR2 reads SVGIG (reference sequence). With 5 bases clipped from V and 7 bases from J, the junction kept 5 bases outside the gene matches.

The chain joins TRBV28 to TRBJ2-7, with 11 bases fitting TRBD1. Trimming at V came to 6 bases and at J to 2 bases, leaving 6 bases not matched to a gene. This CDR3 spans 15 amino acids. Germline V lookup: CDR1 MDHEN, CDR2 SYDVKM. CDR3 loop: CASSRKGQGAYEQYF. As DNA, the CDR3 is TGTGCCAGCAGCCGAAAGGGACAGGGGGCCTACGAGCAGTACTTC.

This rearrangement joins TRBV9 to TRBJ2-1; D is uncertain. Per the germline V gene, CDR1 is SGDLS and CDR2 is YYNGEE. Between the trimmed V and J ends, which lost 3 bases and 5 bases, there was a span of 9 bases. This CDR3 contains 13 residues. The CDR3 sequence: CASSADANNEQFF. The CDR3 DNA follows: TGTGCCAGCAGCGCGGACGCGAACAATGAGCAGTTCTTC.

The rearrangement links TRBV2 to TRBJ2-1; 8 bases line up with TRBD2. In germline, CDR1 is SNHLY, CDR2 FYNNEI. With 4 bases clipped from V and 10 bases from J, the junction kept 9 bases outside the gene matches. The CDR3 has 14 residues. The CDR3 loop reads CASSAGTSADEQFF. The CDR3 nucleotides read TGTGCCAGCAGTGCCGGGACTAGTGCAGACGAGCAGTTCTTC.

This chain's CDR3 is CASSYSGWSGELFF. CDR3 bases: TGTGCCAGCAGTTACTCAGGGTGGTCCGGGGAGCTGTTTTTT. This sequence joins TRBV6-5 and TRBJ2-2; no firm D call. Germline lookup yields CDR1 MNHEY and CDR2 SVGAGI. Trimming shortened V by 0 bases and J by 6 bases, and 8 bases separated the two germline ends. CDR3 length equals 14 residues.

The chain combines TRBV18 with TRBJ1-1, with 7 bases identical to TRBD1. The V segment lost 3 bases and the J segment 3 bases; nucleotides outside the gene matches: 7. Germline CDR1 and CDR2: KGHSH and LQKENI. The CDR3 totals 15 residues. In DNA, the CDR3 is TGTGCCAGCTCACCTATAGGGGGCTTGGACACTGAAGCTTTCTTT. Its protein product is CASSPIGGLDTEAFF.

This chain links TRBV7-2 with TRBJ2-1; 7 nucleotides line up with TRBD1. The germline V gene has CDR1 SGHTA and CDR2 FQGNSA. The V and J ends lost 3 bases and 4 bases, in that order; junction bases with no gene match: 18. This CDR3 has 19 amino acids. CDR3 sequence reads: CASSFPSLLGGQLYNEQFF. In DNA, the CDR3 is TGTGCCAGCAGCTTCCCATCCCTGCTTGGGGGACAGCTATACAATGAGCAGTTCTTC.

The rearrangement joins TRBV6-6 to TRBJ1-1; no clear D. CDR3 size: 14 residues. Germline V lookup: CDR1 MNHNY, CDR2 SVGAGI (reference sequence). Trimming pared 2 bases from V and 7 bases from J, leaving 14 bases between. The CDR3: CASSYLSSGNEAFF. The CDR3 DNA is TGTGCCAGCAGTTACCTCTCATCCGGGAATGAAGCTTTCTTT.

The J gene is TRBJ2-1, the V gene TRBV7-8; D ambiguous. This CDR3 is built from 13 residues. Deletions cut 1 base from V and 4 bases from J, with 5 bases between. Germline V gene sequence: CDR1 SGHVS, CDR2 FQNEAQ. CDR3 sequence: CASSLGQYNEQFF. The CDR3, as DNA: TGTGCCAGCAGCTTAGGCCAGTACAATGAGCAGTTCTTC.

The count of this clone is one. CDR3 loop: CASSRNPGLAINEQFF. The CDR3 nucleotides are TGTGCCAGTAGTAGAAACCCGGGACTAGCAATCAATGAGCAGTTCTTC. V and J are TRBV19 and TRBJ2-1, with 9 bases that match TRBD2. Looked up from germline, CDR1 is LNHDA and CDR2 is SQIVND (reference sequence). This CDR3 contains 16 residues. Germline trimming cut 4 bases from V and 6 bases from J; bases unmatched to any gene: 10. Using reference TRBV19 and TRBJ2-1 for the parts outside the CDR3, the full variable domain is DGGITQSPKYLFRKEGQNVTLSCEQNLNHDAMYWYRQDPGQGLRLIYYSQIVNDFQKGDIAEGYSVSREKKESFPLTVTSAQKNPTAFYLCASSRNPGLAINEQFFGPGTRLTVL.